This paragraph reports one T cell receptor beta chain. The antigen remains unidentified. Sequencing used immunoSEQ multiplex PCR; TCRdb keeps in-frame clones, though not all of them. This sample has about 36,000 clones, with about 68% found just once. The ends were cut back, 5 bases at V and 0 bases at J, with 13 bases in the middle. CDR1 is LNHDA and CDR2 is SQIVND in the germline V gene (reference sequence). The CDR3 sequence is 16 residues long. These data come from a study of early stage breast cancer tumors. Broader study findings: Tumor and normal breast were distinguished via blood comparison in about 90% of the 16 patients.

The J gene is TRBJ1-4, the V gene TRBV19; the D gene is possibly TRBD1 (6 bases). The specimen was blood. The clonotype comes from a person aged 60 to 70 with breast cancer. CDR3 amino acids: CASSRRGQATNEKLFF. CDR3 DNA sequence: TGTGCCAGTAGTCGTCGGGGACAAGCAACTAATGAAAAACTGTTTTTT. The entire variable domain, with the rest obtained from reference TRBV19 and TRBJ1-4, is as follows: DGGITQSPKYLFRKEGQNVTLSCEQNLNHDAMYWYRQDPGQGLRLIYYSQIVNDFQKGDIAEGYSVSREKKESFPLTVTSAQKNPTAFYLCASSRRGQATNEKLFFGSGTQLSVL.